This entry describes one TCR beta chain. Its antigen specificity is not known. One base away there is no much larger clone; base qualities are not given. Donors were healthy HIV-negative adults with no recently reported acute infections or vaccinations. All donors were Caucasian adults living in Nashville, Tennessee, USA. CD4+ T cells were enriched through magnetic negative selection, after which naive cells were positively selected on CD45RA and the remaining negative fraction served as the memory subset. Blood was collected by leukapheresis, and PBMCs were isolated by Ficoll-Histopaque density gradient centrifugation and then cryopreserved in liquid nitrogen vapor phase. Analytical flow cytometry was used to check the purity and quantity of every magnetically sorted T cell population. Genomic DNA was isolated from every sorted fraction and measured by UV absorbance on a Nanodrop 2000c. V was cut back by 5 bases and J by 2 bases, leaving a gap of 9 bases between them. Including the terminal cysteine and phenylalanine, the CDR3 comprises 13 residues. The only DNA kept is the CDR3, 39 bases in frame from the first base. As encoded in the germline V gene (reference sequence), CDR1 is SEHNR while CDR2 is FQNEAQ.

These data are taken from a study of shared clonotypes between healthy human individuals (dated by TCRdb to the early 2020s). The study in broad terms: The cohort comprised a couple of women and three men aged 18 to 49 years. To estimate repertoire size and how much clonotype sharing occurs between individuals, the study deeply sequenced the blood TCR repertoires of five healthy adults. Leukapheresis yielded between about 0.85 and 9 billion PBMCs per donor. Different laboratories and diverse techniques were used to prepare libraries and sequence TCR repertoires, to increase sequencing depth and limit assay-specific biases. Per donor, three plates each were used for CD4 naive and CD4 memory, two for CD8 naive, and one for CD8 memory. Summary of the overall study and its limitations: Only blood was sampled, and tissue TCR repertoires likely differ from those in blood. Pairwise subsampling indicated that sequencing depth was expected to affect the degree of clonotype sharing among donors. Larger estimated clonotype richness was generally found for naive subsets than for memory subsets. Sharing across a few donors was observed for approximately 5% of naive CD4, around 3.5% of naive CD8, 2% to 2.5% of memory CD4, and about 0.38% of memory CD8 clonotypes. Because the study included a small number of donors, the genetic and exposure-history diversity represented was limited. Even with the large sequencing depth, rarefaction of the sorted-subset datasets indicated that sequencing was incomplete. Higher generation probabilities were observed for clonotypes shared by all four sorted-subset donors than for non-shared clonotypes.

Using the deep immunoSEQ assay, multiplex PCR amplified TCR CDR3 regions from genomic DNA. Genomic DNA extracted from each cell subset was distributed evenly over all wells of several immunoSEQ 96-well plates, and each plate served as one replicate. Each replicate PCR for sorted subsets received approximately 200 ng genomic DNA, equal to tens of thousands of T cell genomes. Purified libraries were quantified with a Qubit 3.0 fluorometer, sized on a Bioanalyzer 2100, and re-quantified with the KAPA Library Quantification kit. Each immunoSEQ 96-well plate was sequenced on its own single-read 150-cycle Illumina NextSeq 550 flow cell. The original methods were these. Because only junctional sequences without quality scores were contained in the immunoSEQ output, filtering matching that applied to full-length reads could not be performed. Sequences were annotated with PyIR, a Python wrapper for IgBLAST v1.9, and V/J genes and CDR3 were assigned using IMGT germline references. Reads were removed for weak V/J assignments (E-value above 1e-6), missing CDR3, stop codons, out-of-frame junctions, or ambiguous translated residues. A V3J clonotype was defined by an identical inferred V gene, J gene, and CDR3 amino acid sequence. Percentage overlap between repertoires was calculated by dividing the number of shared unique clonotypes by the size of the smaller repertoire. RTK rarefaction, the Chao1 estimator, and Recon v2.1 estimates of unobserved clonotypes were used to assess repertoire richness. Generation probabilities were computed with OLGA for all TCRbeta clonotypes obtained by the gDNA method from several donors. The clones in this table, taken by TCRdb from immuneACCESS, are in-frame only. Not every clone is retained; where verified, under half of the shortfall comes from an unresolved V gene, and the cause of the rest is unknown. The V and J calls and clone size come from that table; D and trimming were worked out from the DNA. A total of some 580,000 clones appear in this sample, roughly 97% of them only once. Around 0.058% of the sample lies in the top ten.

Sequenced sample: naive CD4+ T cells sorted from blood. Taken with the paper, the label for cell subset or site translates to: CD45RA+ positively selected. This sequence originates from a woman aged 25 to 39 in good health. The sequence links TRBV7-9 to TRBJ2-5, and TRBD1 may be the D gene, going by 6 matching bases. The encoded CDR3 is CASSPTGQETQYF. The DNA sequence follows: TGTGCCAGCAGCCCGACAGGACAAGAGACCCAGTACTTC. Full variable domain (CDR3 extended with the reference TRBV7-9 and TRBJ2-5 proteins): DTGVSQNPRHKITKRGQNVTFRCDPISEHNRLYWYRQTLGQGPEFLTYFQNEAQLEKSRLLSDRFSAERPKGSFSTLEIQRTEQGDSAMYLCASSPTGQETQYFGPGTRLLVL.